This passage covers 25 T cell receptor beta chains from one sample sequenced in a study of CD8+CD57+ T cells in acquired aplastic anemia. The template for TCR beta VDJ and CDR3 sequence profiling was genomic DNA. TCRdb ran MiXCR on the reads and lists one entry per CDR3 protein. This table holds about 160,000 distinct CDR3 sequences, around 45% found once. The sequenced material came from sorted CD4+, CD8+, or CD8+CD57+ T cells (not recorded which) from PBMCs. Receptors originate from a human donor in good health.

This clonotype was counted at least ten times. This CDR3 is CASSGGVGLYEQYF. CDR3 nucleotides: TGTGCCAGCAGTGGCGGCGTCGGACTTTACGAGCAGTACTTC. The chain uses TRBV12-3 or TRBV12-4 and TRBJ2-7; D is possibly TRBD2 (5 bases). The length of the CDR3 is 14 residues. Deletions cut 5 bases from V and 4 bases from J, with 15 bases between.

Concerning this clonotype itself: An end of the junction does not agree with germline; a read error may underlie this. The chain has TRBV10-1 and TRBJ2-5; possibly TRBD1 or TRBD2 for D (6 bases each). The CDR3 sequence is 15 residues long. Germline loops: CDR1 WNHNN, CDR2 SYGVQD (reference sequence). Here the CDR3 reads CARSDWGAESETQYF. The CDR3 DNA follows: TGCGCCAGAAGTGATTGGGGGGCAGAATCAGAGACCCAGTACTTC.

The sample holds many counts of this clonotype. The chain carries TRBV5-6 and TRBJ2-5; D unresolved. With 0 bases removed from V and 2 bases from J, the gap between germline ends came to 11 bases. The CDR3 has 15 residues. Germline-derived CDR1 and CDR2 are SGHDT and YYEEEE. The CDR3 DNA follows: TGTGCCAGCAGCTTGGCGTCGGCTCCTCAAGAGACCCAGTACTTC. Protein product: CASSLASAPQETQYF.

This clonotype was observed once. The chain combines TRBV5-1 with TRBJ2-3, with D possibly called TRBD1 or TRBD2 (5 bases each). The CDR3 contains 12 residues. V was cut by 5 bases and J by 1 base, with 5 bases left in between. CDR1 is SGHRS, CDR2 YFSETQ, per germline. CDR3 sequence reads: CASRGGTDTQYF. The CDR3, as DNA: TGCGCCAGCAGGGGGGGCACAGATACGCAGTATTTT.

In its sample, this clonotype was seen once. The V gene is TRBV2, the J gene TRBJ2-5; D may match TRBD1 or TRBD2 (6 bases each). The CDR3 is 13 residues long. CDR1 is SNHLY, CDR2 FYNNEI, per germline. V dropped 7 bases and J dropped 4 bases, with 13 bases sitting between them. The CDR3 bases are TGTGCCAGCACGGGGGCAGGCACAGAGACCCAGTACTTC. This translates into CASTGAGTETQYF.

This clonotype occurred many times. J is TRBJ1-2 and V is TRBV5-4; TRBD1 matches at 8 bases. This CDR3 comprises 13 residues. Germline assignment: CDR1 SGHNT and CDR2 YYREEE (reference sequence). Germline trimming cut 4 bases from V and 6 bases from J; bases unmatched to any gene: 5. The chain's CDR3 is CASSPDRADGYTF. The CDR3 nucleotides are TGTGCCAGCAGCCCGGACAGGGCGGATGGCTACACCTTC.

This chain connects TRBV29-1 to TRBJ2-7; a weak D match, TRBD1 (5 bases). The CDR3 is 11 amino acids. Per germline, CDR1 SQVTM and CDR2 ANQGSEA. Trimming cost V 7 bases and J 6 bases, with 13 bases left between them. This chain's CDR3 is CSGGQGLEQYF. In DNA form, the CDR3 reads TGCAGCGGGGGCCAGGGTCTCGAGCAGTACTTC.

This clonotype was seen many times. V usage is TRBV6-5 and J usage is TRBJ1-5; D unclear. The V end was cut by 0 bases, the J end by 0 bases, with 3 bases between. The CDR3 spans 14 residues. The germline V gene has CDR1 MNHEY and CDR2 SVGAGI. In nucleotides, the CDR3 is TGTGCCAGCAGTTACTCGAGTAGCAATCAGCCCCAGCATTTT. The encoded protein is CASSYSSSNQPQHF.

The J gene is TRBJ2-7, the V gene TRBV20-1; no definite D call. V was shortened by 7 bases and J by 5 bases, with 9 bases between the two germline ends. The CDR3 contains 10 residues. The V gene's germline CDR1 is DFQATT and CDR2 SNEGSKA (reference sequence). The CDR3 loop reads CSVLRDEQYF. Here the CDR3 DNA reads TGCAGTGTCCTAAGGGACGAGCAGTACTTC.

In its sample, this clonotype was seen many times. CDR3 nucleotide sequence: TGTGCCAGCAGCCTTGGACTAGCGGAGACCGGGGAGCTGTTTTTT. Residues: CASSLGLAETGELFF. The chain links TRBV7-3 to TRBJ2-2, with TRBD2 identical over 10 bases. This CDR3 has 15 amino acids. V shed 5 bases and J 5 bases; nucleotides not matched to a gene: 5. The V gene's germline CDR1 is SGHTA and CDR2 FQGTGA.

This clonotype was found many times. V gene TRBV7-8 combines with J gene TRBJ2-5, with a tentative D call TRBD1 (6 bases). The CDR3 extends over 13 amino acids. Germline V gives CDR1 SGHVS, CDR2 FQNEAQ. Trimming removed 3 bases from V and 5 bases from J, with 10 bases in between. CDR3 amino acids: CASSFGGPETQYF. CDR3 sequence (DNA): TGTGCCAGCAGCTTTGGGGGCCCGGAGACCCAGTACTTC.

A note on this clonotype: This may stem from a read error, because a much larger clone lies one nucleotide away. The chain employs TRBV6-5 and TRBJ2-5; 7 nucleotides match TRBD1. The CDR3 has 16 amino acids. V dropped 4 bases and J dropped 4; count of bases not matched to a gene: 12. Germline lookup yields CDR1 MNHEY and CDR2 SVGAGI. The CDR3 loop reads CASSLEQGRMGETQYF. DNA for the CDR3: TGTGCCAGCAGTTTAGAACAGGGGCGAATGGGAGAGACCCAGTACTTC.

Concerning this clonotype: A read error is possible here, since a much larger clone lies one base away. This chain uses TRBV27 with TRBJ2-3; 11 bases map to TRBD2. The CDR3 runs 16 residues. Per the germline V gene, CDR1 is MNHEY and CDR2 is SMNVEV (reference sequence). CDR3 residues: CASSLGGTSGTDTRYF. In DNA form, the CDR3 reads TGTGCCAGCAGTTTAGGAGGGACTAGCGGCACAGATACGCGGTATTTT.

As concerns this clonotype: A read error may produce the germline difference seen at one junction end. The genes are TRBV19 and TRBJ2-2; tentatively, D is TRBD1 or TRBD2 (5 bases each). This CDR3 comprises 15 residues. CDR1 is LNHDA and CDR2 is SQIVND in the germline V gene (reference sequence). In DNA form, the CDR3 reads TGTGCCAGTAGTTACACGACGGGGCCCACCGGGGAGCTGTTTTTC. Protein sequence: CASSYTTGPTGELFF.

This clonotype is a singleton in its sample. A read error may be the cause here, since a much bigger clone is one base away. The rearrangement links TRBV10-3 to TRBJ1-1; D gene unclear. Germline V gene lookup returns CDR1 ENHRY and CDR2 SYGVKD. CDR3 length: 13 residues. Trimming cost V 10 bases and J 1 base, with 13 bases left between them. CDR3 sequence: CASTQVGNTEAFF. The CDR3 region has the DNA TGTGCCAGCACCCAGGTGGGGAACACTGAAGCTTTCTTT.

V and J are TRBV3-1 and TRBJ2-2; 8 bases are a match to TRBD2. The CDR3 runs to 16 residues. Losses at the gene ends were 2 bases for V and 1 base for J; bases not matched to a gene: 3. CDR1 is LGHDT and CDR2 is YNNKEL in the germline V gene (reference sequence). The CDR3: CASSQWAGGNTGELFF. The CDR3 nucleotides read TGTGCCAGCAGCCAATGGGCGGGGGGGAACACCGGGGAGCTGTTTTTT.

This clonotype was recorded many times. The V call is TRBV5-1, the J call TRBJ1-4; possibly TRBD1 for D (5 bases). Germline CDR1 is SGHRS and CDR2 is YFSETQ. V was trimmed by 3 bases and J by 5 bases, leaving 11 bases between them. This CDR3 has 14 residues. The CDR3 nucleotides read TGCGCCAGCAGCTCAGGGCCTGTCAATGAAAAACTGTTTTTT. This encodes CASSSGPVNEKLFF.

For this clonotype: Since a much larger clone is just one base distant, this may be a read error. V usage is TRBV18 and J usage is TRBJ2-5; no definite D call. Per the germline V gene, CDR1 is KGHSH and CDR2 is LQKENI. The CDR3 contains 12 residues. Here the CDR3 DNA reads TGTGCCAGGTCACCATCCCAAGAGACCCAGTACTTC. It specifies CARSPSQETQYF.

This clonotype was found many times. The rearrangement links TRBV10-3 to TRBJ1-1; no clear D gene. This CDR3 has 13 amino acids. Trimming stripped 2 bases from V and 8 bases from J, with 12 bases between. CDR1 is ENHRY, CDR2 SYGVKD, per germline. The DNA for the CDR3 is TGTGCCATCAGTGAGCGGACGGTCGGGGAAGCTTTCTTT. It yields the protein CAISERTVGEAFF.

This chain uses TRBV7-3 with TRBJ1-6; no clear D gene. This CDR3 region has 12 residues. Trimming removed 5 bases at V and 5 bases at J, with 4 bases between. Germline V CDR1 and CDR2: SGHTA, FQGTGA. CDR3 amino acids: CASSRDNSPLHF. The CDR3 DNA follows: TGTGCCAGCAGCCGGGATAATTCACCCCTCCACTTT.

This clonotype was counted between two and nine times. The chain couples TRBV6-1 to TRBJ2-7; 11 bases map to TRBD1. Germline V gene lookup returns CDR1 MNHNS and CDR2 SASEGT. The junction had 12 bases not matched to a gene; V was cut back by 4 bases and J by 1 base. This CDR3 spans 18 amino acids. CDR3 sequence reads: CASSGPGQGVFNSYEQYF. Here the CDR3 DNA reads TGTGCCAGCAGTGGTCCGGGACAGGGGGTTTTCAATTCCTACGAGCAGTACTTC.

Note on this clonotype: A junction end diverges from the germline sequence, so it may reflect a read error. The CDR3 loop is CVSRPDTQYF. The CDR3 bases are TGTGTCAGCCGGCCAGATACGCAGTATTTT. The chain couples TRBV6-6 to TRBJ2-3; D not resolved. Germline assignment: CDR1 MNHNY and CDR2 SVGAGI (reference sequence). This CDR3 comprises 10 residues.

The V call is TRBV10-3, the J call TRBJ1-5; 7 bases align to TRBD1. Germline V CDR1 and CDR2: ENHRY, SYGVKD. After removal of 3 bases from V and 7 bases from J, the junction contained 9 bases not matched to a gene. The CDR3 loop spans 15 amino acids. CDR3 sequence (DNA): TGTGCCATCAGTGACGACGGACAGGCCTGGCAGCCCCAGCATTTT. Encoded protein: CAISDDGQAWQPQHF.

The chain uses TRBV7-8 and TRBJ1-5; D is unclear. CDR3 size: 14 residues. Trimming removed 5 bases at V and 4 bases at J, with 12 bases between. CDR1 and CDR2 from the germline V gene are SGHVS and FQNEAQ. CDR3 coding DNA: TGTGCCAGCAGCCATCATAACAATAATCAGCCCCAGCATTTT. Translating it yields CASSHHNNNQPQHF.

The chain carries TRBV2 and TRBJ2-7; D is possibly TRBD1 or TRBD2 (5 bases each). The CDR3 is 14 amino acids. The germline gives CDR1 SNHLY, CDR2 FYNNEI. V was trimmed by 6 bases and J by 0 bases, leaving 12 bases between them. CDR3 nucleotides: TGTGCCAGCAGGGGACCTAAAGGCTCCTACGAGCAGTACTTC. This codes for CASRGPKGSYEQYF.